Below, 21 T cell receptor beta chains from the same sample are listed, as sequenced in a study of regulatory T cells in long-lasting Graves disease (dated by TCRdb to about 2021). Receptors were amplified or captured by multiplex PCR. TCRdb records Illumina HiSeq 4000 as the sequencer. CDR3 regions were amplified by Arm-PCR with iRepertoire HTBI primers to construct TCR beta libraries. The public reads were run again by TCRdb, first through fastp at Q25 and then through MiXCR, and only productive beta chains were kept. Rows merge per CDR3 protein into single entries with the most common DNA and genes. Counted in this sample were approximately 400,000 distinct CDR3 sequences; around a quarter of them appeared once. 26% of the sample lies in the top ten. The sample's time point label, decoded: persistent/refractory GD, antithyroid drugs over 5 years with positive TRAb. For both TCR sequencing and RNA sequencing, RNA was extracted from PBMCs using TRIzol.

Material: peripheral blood mononuclear cells (PBMCs), obtained when the disease was refractory, from a patient treated with antithyroid drugs. All receptors derive from a female donor with Graves disease.

This clonotype was detected ten times or more. This chain joins TRBV20-1 and TRBJ1-4; 9 nucleotides agree with TRBD1. CDR1 and CDR2 (germline): DFQATT, SNEGSKA (reference sequence). The trim removed 3 bases at V and 2 bases at J, leaving 7 bases unmatched. The CDR3 is 16 amino acids. The CDR3 loop reads CSARGTGISTNEKLFF. DNA for the CDR3: TGCAGTGCTAGGGGGACAGGGATATCGACTAATGAAAAACTGTTTTTT.

This clonotype was recorded at least ten times. V is TRBV20-1 and J is TRBJ2-5; the match to TRBD2 covers 9 bases. The CDR3 length is 19 residues. Germline assignment: CDR1 DFQATT and CDR2 SNEGSKA (reference sequence). V dropped 6 bases and J dropped 4; count of bases not matched to a gene: 24. Written as DNA, the CDR3 is TGCAGTGCGACAATACAGGGGACCTTGGCGGGAGGGCCCTCAGAGACCCAGTACTTC. Its translation: CSATIQGTLAGGPSETQYF.

The chain combines TRBV11-1 with TRBJ2-2, with 7 bases lining up with TRBD1. Per the germline V gene, CDR1 is SGHAT and CDR2 is FQDESV (reference sequence). The CDR3 is 18 amino acids. V was pared by 6 bases and J by 0 bases, with 13 bases of the junction left unmatched. The CDR3 region is CASSSDLQGMSNTGELFF. In DNA, the CDR3 is TGTGCCAGCAGTTCCGACCTACAGGGGATGTCGAACACCGGGGAGCTGTTTTTT. The full variable domain, with the rest looked up from reference TRBV11-1 and TRBJ2-2, is EAEVAQSPRYKITEKSQAVAFWCDPISGHATLYWYRQILGQGPELLVQFQDESVVDDSQLPKDRFSAERLKGVDSTLKIQPAELGDSAMYLCASSSDLQGMSNTGELFFGEGSRLTVL.

In this sample, this clonotype turned up many times. The CDR3 reads CASSQFQETQYF. Here the CDR3 DNA reads TGTGCCAGCAGTCAGTTCCAAGAGACCCAGTACTTC. The genes are TRBV7-8 and TRBJ2-5; D not certain. Germline loops: CDR1 SGHVS, CDR2 FQNEAQ. The CDR3 has 12 amino acids. V was shortened by 6 bases and J by 1 base, with 6 bases between the two germline ends. The variable domain in full, completed from reference TRBV7-8 and TRBJ2-5, reads GAGVSQSPRYKVAKRGQDVALRCDPISGHVSLFWYQQALGQGPEFLTYFQNEAQLDKSGLPSDRFFAERPEGSVSTLKIQRTQQEDSAVYLCASSQFQETQYFGPGTRLLVL.

This clonotype was observed a few times. The chain recombines TRBV30 with TRBJ2-7; no firm D call. CDR1 is GTSNPN, CDR2 SVGIG, per germline (reference sequence). The CDR3 is made up of 13 amino acids. V was trimmed by 1 base and J by 3 bases, leaving 10 bases between them. In DNA form, the CDR3 reads TGTGCCTGGAGTGGTGGATCGGACTACGAGCAGTACTTC. Its translation: CAWSGGSDYEQYF. Filled out from reference TRBV30 and TRBJ2-7, the complete variable domain reads SQTIHQWPATLVQPVGSPLSLECTVEGTSNPNLYWYRQAAGRGLQLLFYSVGIGQISSEVPQNLSASRPQDRQFILSSKKLLLSDSGFYLCAWSGGSDYEQYFGPGTRLTVT.

CDR3 in amino acids: CASSLDFNQPQHF. The CDR3 DNA sequence: TGCGCCAGCAGCTTGGACTTCAATCAGCCCCAGCATTTT. The chain couples TRBV5-1 to TRBJ1-5; D uncertain. V gave up 0 bases and J gave up 3 bases, with 4 bases separating them. Germline V lookup: CDR1 SGHRS, CDR2 YFSETQ. The CDR3 totals 13 residues.

The chain carries TRBV29-1 and TRBJ1-2, with D possibly matching TRBD1 (6 bases). Germline CDR1 is SQVTM and CDR2 is ANQGSEA. This CDR3 contains 12 residues. V was clipped by 0 bases and J by 6 bases, with 8 bases between them. CDR3 in DNA: TGCAGCGTTGAAGATGGGGGCCATGGCTACACCTTC. Its protein is CSVEDGGHGYTF.

This clonotype has a handful of counts. This chain uses TRBV2 with TRBJ1-5; 8 bases are shared with TRBD1. J lost 5 bases, V lost 4 bases, and 4 bases had no gene match. Germline V gene data show CDR1 as SNHLY and CDR2 as FYNNEI. This CDR3 region has 14 residues. In DNA, the CDR3 is TGTGCCAGCAGTGGGACAGGGTGGGATCAGCCCCAGCATTTT. Translation gives CASSGTGWDQPQHF.

This clonotype showed up many times. The chain links TRBV11-2 to TRBJ2-2; D might be TRBD1 (6 bases). V lost 3 bases and J lost 6, with 8 bases in between. This CDR3 has 13 residues. From germline, CDR1 is SGHAT and CDR2 FQNNGV. As DNA, the CDR3 is TGTGCCAGCAGCTTGGCAGGGGCCGGGGAGCTGTTTTTT. Its translation is CASSLAGAGELFF.

To note about this clonotype: A much larger clone is a single base away; this may be a read error. J is TRBJ1-2 and V is TRBV15; 7 bases are a match to TRBD1. Germline CDR1 is LNHNV and CDR2 is YYDKDF (reference sequence). V trimming: 0 bases; J trimming: 7 bases; junction bases outside the gene matches: 5. This CDR3 has 14 residues. The CDR3 reads CATSREGQGGGYTF. CDR3 in DNA: TGTGCCACCAGCAGAGAAGGGCAGGGGGGTGGCTACACCTTC. Together with reference TRBV15 and TRBJ1-2, the CDR3 gives the full variable domain: DAMVIQNPRYQVTQFGKPVTLSCSQTLNHNVMYWYQQKSSQAPKLLFHYYDKDFNNEADTPDNFQSRRPNTSFCFLDIRSPGLGDTAMYLCATSREGQGGGYTFGSGTRLTVV.

The CDR3 region has the DNA TGCGCCAGCAGCTGGATTTGGGCGAACACCGGGGAGCTGTTTTTT. Its translation: CASSWIWANTGELFF. The chain links TRBV5-1 to TRBJ2-2; no definite D call. Germline V CDR1 and CDR2: SGHRS, YFSETQ. CDR3 length: 15 residues. V was clipped by 3 bases and J by 0 bases, with 9 bases between them.

This rearrangement joins TRBV20-1 to TRBJ2-7; D is uncertain. The germline CDR1 and CDR2 sequences are DFQATT and SNEGSKA (reference sequence). CDR3 length: 14 amino acids. Trimming shortened V by 3 bases and J by 0 bases, and 12 bases separated the two germline ends. CDR3 sequence: CSASPYYSSYEQYF. The CDR3 nucleotides are TGCAGTGCTAGTCCGTATTATAGCTCCTACGAGCAGTACTTC.

This clonotype was observed many times. This chain connects TRBV12-3 or TRBV12-4 to TRBJ1-1; D is unresolved. The CDR3 sequence is 14 residues long. V lost 1 base and J lost 3, with 9 bases in between. CDR3 nucleotides: TGTGCCAGCAGTTTAGTTGAACCTCACACTGAAGCTTTCTTT. Translating it yields CASSLVEPHTEAFF.

This clonotype was detected ten times or more. This chain links TRBV7-8 with TRBJ2-5; D assignment may be TRBD1 or TRBD2 (5 bases each). This CDR3 comprises 13 residues. Looked up from germline, CDR1 is SGHVS and CDR2 is FQNEAQ. The ends were cut back, 6 bases at V and 5 bases at J, with 13 bases in the middle. This CDR3 reads CASRRGPGETQYF. CDR3 DNA sequence: TGTGCCAGCAGACGAGGGCCAGGGGAGACCCAGTACTTC.

This clonotype was found many times. DNA for the CDR3: TGTGCCAGCACCCCCCCCCAGGCTAACCGAGGCTACACCTTC. It translates to CASTPPQANRGYTF. The V gene is TRBV28, the J gene TRBJ1-2, with D unresolved. Germline V gene sequence: CDR1 MDHEN, CDR2 SYDVKM. The CDR3 loop spans 14 amino acids. Trimming left V 7 bases short and J 8 bases short, with 20 bases between.

This clonotype was seen ten or more times. The V and J genes are TRBV29-1 and TRBJ1-1; no clear D gene. The V and J ends lost 3 bases and 4 bases respectively, with 15 bases between them. The CDR3 length is 14 residues. Germline V CDR1 and CDR2: SQVTM, ANQGSEA. CDR3: CSVEGKMGSTEAFF. Here the CDR3 DNA reads TGCAGCGTTGAGGGGAAGATGGGGTCCACTGAAGCTTTCTTT.

This clonotype was recorded at least ten times. This rearrangement joins TRBV3-1 to TRBJ2-7; D not certain. Germline CDR1 reads LGHDT; CDR2 reads YNNKEL (reference sequence). V dropped 5 bases and J dropped 5 bases, with 7 bases sitting between them. The length of the CDR3 is 11 residues. DNA for the CDR3: TGTGCCAGCAGCTTTAAGGACGAGCAGTACTTC. Protein sequence: CASSFKDEQYF.

This clonotype was seen at least ten times. The CDR3 nucleotides are TGTGCCAGCTCAGAGGGGGCTCGTGGCTACACCTTC. The encoded protein is CASSEGARGYTF. V gene TRBV18 combines with J gene TRBJ1-2; the match to TRBD1 covers 7 bases. V shed 5 bases and J 7 bases; nucleotides not matched to a gene: 4. CDR3 length: 12 residues. Looked up from germline, CDR1 is KGHSH and CDR2 is LQKENI.

Sample share makes this clonotype medium-sized. Its ends do not fully match the called genes, so a read error is possible. The chain carries TRBV4-1 and TRBJ1-1, with D maybe TRBD1 (5 bases). CDR3 length equals 16 residues. In germline, CDR1 is MGHRA, CDR2 YSYEKL. The CDR3 here is CASSQEDAGWNTEAFF. The DNA for the CDR3 is TGTGCCAGCAGCCAAGAGGATGCAGGGTGGAACACTGAAGCTTTCTTT.

This clonotype appeared a few times. The chain joins TRBV25-1 to TRBJ1-1, with TRBD1 identical over 9 bases. The germline gives CDR1 MGHDK, CDR2 SYGVNS. This CDR3 is 15 amino acids long. V lost 1 base, J lost 1 base, and 1 base stayed unmatched. CDR3 nucleotide sequence: TGTGCCAGCAGTGAATTGGGACAGGGGAACACTGAAGCTTTCTTT. Residues: CASSELGQGNTEAFF.

This clonotype was recorded at least ten times. The V call is TRBV20-1, the J call TRBJ1-1, with D perhaps matching TRBD1 (6 bases). Per the germline V gene, CDR1 is DFQATT and CDR2 is SNEGSKA (reference sequence). V was pared by 6 bases and J by 4 bases, with 15 bases between. The CDR3 extends over 13 amino acids. This CDR3 reads CSAVQGLATEAFF. CDR3 in DNA: TGCAGTGCGGTACAGGGTCTTGCCACTGAAGCTTTCTTT.